Following are 29 T cell receptor beta chains from one sample sequenced in a study of PD-L1 blockade in urothelial cancer. The repertoire was sequenced with immunoSEQ multiplex PCR; TCRdb's copy has only in-frame clones and lacks some. The table has under 120,000 clones, around 85% seen once; the top ten hold approximately 2.4%. Sequencing was performed on PBMCs, taken around atezolizumab (anti-PD-L1) treatment. All receptors come from a man aged 50 or older with urothelial cancer.

Concerning this clone: At one of its ends the junction is not consistent with the germline gene, which may arise from a read error. The chain has TRBV28 and TRBJ1-1, with D unclear. Germline loops: CDR1 MDHEN, CDR2 SYDVKM. The CDR3 is 13 amino acids. Here the CDR3 reads CASSLEVKTEAFF. In nucleotides, the CDR3 is TGTGCCAGCAGTTTGGAGGTGAAGACTGAAGCTTTCTTT.

This clone was counted a single time. The chain couples TRBV5-1 to TRBJ2-1; TRBD2 agrees at 11 bases. The length of the CDR3 is 15 residues. V shed 4 bases and J 6 bases; nucleotides not matched to a gene: 6. Germline V gives CDR1 SGHRS, CDR2 YFSETQ. The CDR3 protein is CASSVSGGGGNEQFF. The CDR3 bases are TGCGCCAGCAGCGTTAGCGGGGGGGGTGGCAATGAGCAGTTCTTC. Drawing the rest from reference TRBV5-1 and TRBJ2-1, the complete variable domain is KAGVTQTPRYLIKTRGQQVTLSCSPISGHRSVSWYQQTPGQGLQFLFEYFSETQRNKGNFPGRFSGRQFSNSRSEMNVSTLELGDSALYLCASSVSGGGGNEQFFGPGTRLTVL.

The rearrangement joins TRBV19 to TRBJ1-2; D call uncertain. CDR1 and CDR2 (germline): LNHDA, SQIVND (reference sequence). CDR3 length: 15 amino acids. The ends were cut back, 3 bases at V and 8 bases at J, with 19 bases in the middle. The CDR3 here is CASSMEGQPVRGYTF. CDR3 coding DNA: TGTGCCAGTAGTATGGAGGGTCAACCGGTGAGGGGCTACACCTTC.

The chain joins TRBV9 to TRBJ2-2, with 10 bases matching TRBD2. This CDR3 spans 16 amino acids. Germline values: CDR1 SGDLS, CDR2 YYNGEE. The V gene end was trimmed by 1 base and the J gene end by 6 bases; junction bases not matched to a gene: 6. CDR3: CASSVSSGRAAGELFF. DNA of the CDR3: TGTGCCAGCAGCGTATCCAGCGGGAGGGCCGCCGGGGAGCTGTTTTTT.

V gene TRBV19 combines with J gene TRBJ1-4; 7 bases line up with TRBD1. The CDR3 is 17 amino acids. Germline CDR1 reads LNHDA; CDR2 reads SQIVND (reference sequence). V was pared by 6 bases and J by 0 bases, with 10 bases of the junction left unmatched. CDR3 DNA: TGTGCCAGTAGCACCAACAGGGGTAAAGCAACTAATGAAAAACTGTTTTTT. It encodes CASSTNRGKATNEKLFF.

The rearrangement joins TRBV30 to TRBJ2-1; 9 positions agree with TRBD1. This CDR3 comprises 13 residues. J lost 5 bases, V lost 7 bases, and 6 bases had no gene match. Germline CDR1 and CDR2: GTSNPN and SVGIG (reference sequence). CDR3 in amino acids: CAYRDRENNEQFF. In DNA, the CDR3 is TGTGCCTATCGGGACAGGGAAAACAATGAGCAGTTCTTC. Combining the CDR3 with reference TRBV30 and TRBJ2-1 gives the whole variable domain SQTIHQWPATLVQPVGSPLSLECTVEGTSNPNLYWYRQAAGRGLQLLFYSVGIGQISSEVPQNLSASRPQDRQFILSSKKLLLSDSGFYLCAYRDRENNEQFFGPGTRLTVL.

The rearrangement uses TRBV4-2 and TRBJ1-1; D remains ambiguous. Germline lookup yields CDR1 LGHNA and CDR2 YNFKEQ. Trimming pared 6 bases from V and 3 bases from J, leaving 11 bases between. CDR3 length equals 13 residues. The CDR3 is CASRKIADTEAFF. The CDR3 DNA reads TGTGCCAGCAGAAAGATTGCAGACACTGAAGCTTTCTTT.

The rearrangement uses TRBV5-1 and TRBJ1-2; D not resolved. The CDR3 extends over 15 amino acids. Germline V gene lookup returns CDR1 SGHRS and CDR2 YFSETQ. V was trimmed by 1 base and J by 1 base, leaving 11 bases between them. The CDR3 coding sequence is TGCGCCAGCAGCTTGTTAGGAGATCTTAACTATGGCTACACCTTC. Its translation is CASSLLGDLNYGYTF.

The chain recombines TRBV27 with TRBJ2-3; 13 nucleotides align to TRBD2. Per germline, CDR1 MNHEY and CDR2 SMNVEV (reference sequence). J gave up 5 bases and V 0 bases, and 5 bases lay outside the gene matches. The CDR3 runs 17 residues. CDR3 amino acids: CASSLSRLAGGGDTQYF. CDR3 in DNA: TGTGCCAGCAGTTTATCGAGACTAGCGGGAGGTGGAGATACGCAGTATTTT.

The chain joins TRBV4-2 to TRBJ1-1, with 7 bases matching TRBD1. CDR1 and CDR2 (germline): LGHNA, YNFKEQ. The J segment lost 0 bases and the V segment lost 0 bases, leaving 10 bases of the junction unmatched. The CDR3 length is 18 residues. CDR3 amino acids: CASSQDQLQGSMNTEAFF. As DNA, the CDR3 is TGTGCCAGCAGCCAAGATCAACTACAGGGGTCCATGAACACTGAAGCTTTCTTT.

The CDR3 reads CASSFTRDEQFF. The CDR3 bases are TGTGCCAGTAGTTTTACGAGGGATGAGCAGTTCTTC. This chain links TRBV19 with TRBJ2-1, with D maybe TRBD2 (5 bases). The CDR3 is 12 residues long. Germline assignment: CDR1 LNHDA and CDR2 SQIVND (reference sequence). Trimming cost V 5 bases and J 8 bases, with 10 bases left between them.

The chain employs TRBV7-8 and TRBJ1-1; D possibly corresponds to TRBD1 (6 bases). V lost 1 base, J lost 5 bases, and 17 bases lay in between. Germline V lookup: CDR1 SGHVS, CDR2 FQNEAQ. This CDR3 has 16 amino acids. This CDR3 is CASSLDLGRGWTEAFF. The CDR3 coding sequence is TGTGCCAGCAGCTTAGATTTGGGCAGGGGTTGGACTGAAGCTTTCTTT.

V gene TRBV5-1 combines with J gene TRBJ2-1; 7 bases are a match to TRBD1. This CDR3 contains 15 residues. Germline loops: CDR1 SGHRS, CDR2 YFSETQ. The junction had 11 bases not matched to a gene; V was cut back by 4 bases and J by 7 bases. CDR3 DNA: TGCGCCAGCAGCACCCGACAGGGAACGGCTAATGAGCAGTTCTTC. Its protein product is CASSTRQGTANEQFF.

This chain uses TRBV14 with TRBJ2-1; 10 nucleotides match TRBD1. With V trimmed by 0 bases and J by 5 bases, 7 bases remained unmatched. The length of the CDR3 is 17 residues. The germline CDR1 and CDR2 sequences are SGHDN and FVKESK. CDR3 region: CASSQDRGTGANNEQFF. The CDR3 DNA sequence: TGTGCCAGCAGCCAAGATCGGGGGACAGGGGCGAACAATGAGCAGTTCTTC.

V and J are TRBV13 and TRBJ2-3; the match to TRBD1 covers 10 bases. The CDR3 loop spans 15 amino acids. J gave up 6 bases and V 3 bases, and 6 bases lay outside the gene matches. The V gene's germline CDR1 is PRHDT and CDR2 FYEKMQ (reference sequence). CDR3 nucleotides: TGTGCCAGCAGCTTCGGACAGGGGGTCGCCGATACGCAGTATTTT. It translates to CASSFGQGVADTQYF.

The gene calls are TRBV14 and TRBJ2-7; no clear D gene. V lost 1 base, J lost 5 bases, and 12 bases lay in between. Germline V gene lookup returns CDR1 SGHDN and CDR2 FVKESK. This CDR3 spans 14 amino acids. The CDR3 sequence: CASSQGNSNHEQYF. CDR3 sequence (DNA): TGTGCCAGCAGCCAAGGGAACAGTAACCACGAGCAGTACTTC.

V gene TRBV5-6 combines with J gene TRBJ1-2, with no clear D. The CDR3 runs 14 residues. Germline CDR1 reads SGHDT; CDR2 reads YYEEEE. The V and J ends lost 0 bases and 8 bases respectively, with 14 bases between them. The CDR3 loop reads CASSLVGPRGGYTF. The CDR3 nucleotides read TGTGCCAGCAGCTTGGTAGGGCCGCGGGGAGGCTACACCTTC.

The chain uses TRBV28 and TRBJ2-5, with TRBD1 matching over 9 bases. Germline V gives CDR1 MDHEN, CDR2 SYDVKM. The CDR3 spans 18 residues. V lost 6 bases, J lost 5 bases, and 19 bases stayed unmatched. The CDR3 is CASSPFPKDRGWEETQYF. For the CDR3, the DNA is TGTGCCAGCAGCCCTTTCCCAAAGGACAGGGGATGGGAGGAGACCCAGTACTTC.

The chain carries TRBV15 and TRBJ1-6; TRBD1 is a possible D gene (5 bases). The germline V gene encodes CDR1 LNHNV and CDR2 YYDKDF (reference sequence). This CDR3 is 15 amino acids long. V was clipped by 3 bases and J by 7 bases, with 13 bases between them. The CDR3 DNA reads as TGTGCCACCAGCAGGGCTGGGTGGGGCAATTCACCCCTCCACTTT. Amino acid sequence: CATSRAGWGNSPLHF.

The rearrangement links TRBV5-1 to TRBJ1-1; D is undetermined. Germline lookup yields CDR1 SGHRS and CDR2 YFSETQ. V was trimmed by 3 bases and J by 1 base, leaving 10 bases between them. This CDR3 has 14 residues. CDR3 coding DNA: TGCGCCAGCAGCTGGTCCAGACAGAACACTGAAGCTTTCTTT. This encodes CASSWSRQNTEAFF.

The V and J genes are TRBV28 and TRBJ2-7, with D possibly being TRBD2 (6 bases). Germline CDR1 reads MDHEN; CDR2 reads SYDVKM. V lost 3 bases to trimming and J lost 1 base, with 7 bases between them. The CDR3 is made up of 13 amino acids. CDR3 protein: CASSFAGSYEQYF. CDR3 coding DNA: TGTGCCAGCAGTTTTGCGGGGTCCTACGAGCAGTACTTC.

The rearrangement uses TRBV5-1 and TRBJ1-2, with 7 bases that match TRBD1. V gave up 1 base and J gave up 3 bases; unmatched junction bases: 3. Germline CDR1 and CDR2: SGHRS and YFSETQ. The CDR3 loop spans 14 amino acids. The CDR3 region is CASSLSTGDYGYTF. CDR3 nucleotide sequence: TGCGCCAGCAGCTTGTCAACAGGGGACTATGGCTACACCTTC.

This clone was picked up one time. V gene TRBV5-1 combines with J gene TRBJ2-7; 7 positions match TRBD2. The germline V gene encodes CDR1 SGHRS and CDR2 YFSETQ. V lost 3 bases and J lost 12; bases outside the gene matches: 12. This CDR3 spans 13 amino acids. The DNA for the CDR3 is TGCGCCAGCAGCTCGAGTGGACTAGTCGATCCGTACTTC. Amino acid sequence: CASSSSGLVDPYF.

The V and J genes are TRBV19 and TRBJ1-1; the D is unclear. Germline CDR1 and CDR2: LNHDA and SQIVND (reference sequence). The CDR3 has 16 amino acids. The V and J ends lost 1 base and 1 base respectively, with 13 bases between them. CDR3 in amino acids: CASSIAGVLRNTEAFF. CDR3 nucleotides: TGTGCCAGTAGTATAGCCGGGGTTCTCAGGAACACTGAAGCTTTCTTT.

V gene TRBV30 combines with J gene TRBJ2-3; 8 bases map to TRBD1. This CDR3 comprises 16 residues. Unmatched junction bases numbered 10, after V lost 5 bases and J lost 0 bases. Per germline, CDR1 GTSNPN and CDR2 SVGIG (reference sequence). The CDR3 spells CAWAPRDRKSTDTQYF. In DNA, the CDR3 is TGTGCCTGGGCTCCGAGGGACAGGAAAAGCACAGATACGCAGTATTTT.

V is TRBV10-3 and J is TRBJ2-7; possibly TRBD2 for D (6 bases). Germline assignment: CDR1 ENHRY and CDR2 SYGVKD. CDR3 size: 14 residues. V was pared by 2 bases and J by 2 bases, with 10 bases between. The CDR3 protein is CAISEMGGTYEQYF. As DNA, the CDR3 is TGTGCCATCAGTGAGATGGGAGGAACCTACGAGCAGTACTTC.

V is TRBV7-2 and J is TRBJ2-3, with 14 bases that match TRBD2. Germline V gives CDR1 SGHTA, CDR2 FQGNSA. CDR3 size: 17 residues. With V trimmed by 2 bases and J by 4 bases, 5 bases remained unmatched. CDR3: CASSLTRLAGGPDTQYF. Written as DNA, the CDR3 is TGTGCCAGCAGCTTAACTCGACTAGCGGGAGGGCCAGATACGCAGTATTTT.

The V call is TRBV25-1, the J call TRBJ2-1; 7 positions match TRBD2. In germline, CDR1 is MGHDK, CDR2 SYGVNS. V trimming: 3 bases; J trimming: 9 bases; junction bases outside the gene matches: 5. The CDR3 spans 13 residues. CDR3 DNA: TGTGCCAGCAGTGACAGGACTAGAGGTGAGCAGTTCTTC. It translates to CASSDRTRGEQFF.

This chain connects TRBV9 to TRBJ2-1, with TRBD2 matching 10 bases. V dropped 0 bases and J dropped 7; count of bases not matched to a gene: 4. Germline V gives CDR1 SGDLS, CDR2 YYNGEE. The CDR3 has 15 residues. CDR3 in DNA: TGTGCCAGCAGCGTAGGGCTAGCGGGAGTAAATGAGCAGTTCTTC. As protein: CASSVGLAGVNEQFF.